Listed below are T cell receptor beta chains from one sample, sequenced in a study of blood T cell repertoires in COVID-19. The repertoire was sequenced with immunoSEQ multiplex PCR; TCRdb's copy has only in-frame clones and lacks some. The repertoire holds about 260,000 clones, with around 84% as singletons. The sample comprised PBMCs or T cells enriched from blood (not recorded which). These receptors originate from a man in his thirties or forties with acute COVID-19. Both conserved end residues are part of each CDR3. A D gene is named only where the DNA matches it firmly. The size entry is marked missing in some rows and otherwise reads once, few, many or a size class.

v_gene,abundance,d_gene,j_gene,CDR3nt,CDR3aa
TRBV6-5,.,.,TRBJ2-3,TGTGCCAGCAAACAGGCGGATACGCAGTATTTT,CASKQADTQYF
TRBV11-3,.,.,TRBJ2-1,TGTGCCAGCGGCTTGGGGCTAGTGGATGAGCAGTTCTTC,CASGLGLVDEQFF
TRBV27,.,TRBD1,TRBJ1-1,TGTGCCAGCTACAGGGGCACCACTGAAGCTTTCTTT,CASYRGTTEAFF
TRBV27,.,.,TRBJ1-5,TGTGCCAGCAGTTTATCGGCCCCCGAGGCCCTTAGCAATCAGCCCCAGCATTTT,CASSLSAPEALSNQPQHF
TRBV9,few,.,TRBJ1-1,TGTGCCAGCAGCGTTACGGTGGGGGGTGAAGCTTTCTTT,CASSVTVGGEAFF
TRBV7-9,.,TRBD2,TRBJ2-3,TGTGCCAGCAGGGCCCCTCTAGCGGGAGGGCGTACAGATACGCAGTATTTT,CASRAPLAGGRTDTQYF
TRBV28,.,TRBD1,TRBJ1-1,TGTGCCAGCATCACAGGGGCCAGGAACACTGAAGCTTTCTTT,CASITGARNTEAFF
TRBV6-1,.,.,TRBJ1-1,TGTGCCAGCAGTGATCGTGCAGGCCCCACTGAAGCTTTCTTT,CASSDRAGPTEAFF
TRBV28,.,TRBD1,TRBJ1-4,TGTGCCAGCAGAGAGGAGGGGGCGGGTGAAAAACTGTTTTTT,CASREEGAGEKLFF
TRBV5-4,.,TRBD1,TRBJ2-6,TGTGCCAGCAGCCCCGGGACAGGGGTCTCTGGGGCCAACGTCCTGACTTTC,CASSPGTGVSGANVLTF
TRBV6-1,.,.,TRBJ1-1,TGTGCCAGCAGTGGTTTGAAGGGAGCCATGAACACTGAAGCTTTCTTT,CASSGLKGAMNTEAFF
TRBV28,once,.,TRBJ1-5,TGTGCCAGCACCCGCGGTCAGCCCCAGCATTTT,CASTRGQPQHF
TRBV27,once,.,TRBJ2-3,TGTGCCAGCAGTTTCTCCGGATGGGACACCCGAGATACGCAGTATTTT,CASSFSGWDTRDTQYF
TRBV6-5,.,.,TRBJ2-1,TGTGCCAGCAGTTACGTCCGGGGCTCCTACAATGAGCAGTTCTTC,CASSYVRGSYNEQFF
TRBV5-1,.,.,TRBJ1-3,TGCGCCAGCAGCTTGGACGGCTCTGGAAACACCATATATTTT,CASSLDGSGNTIYF
TRBV19,.,TRBD1,TRBJ1-2,TGTGCCAGTAGTATAGACACCGGGACAGGAGCTTCGGGCTATGGCTACACCTTC,CASSIDTGTGASGYGYTF
TRBV11-3,.,TRBD2,TRBJ2-1,TGTGCCAGCAGCTCCCTCCTAGCGGGGGGCAGCAATGAGCAGTTCTTC,CASSSLLAGGSNEQFF
TRBV19,.,.,TRBJ2-1,TGTGCCAGTAATCAAAGACTCCTCTCCTACAATGAGCAGTTCTTC,CASNQRLLSYNEQFF
TRBV4-1,.,TRBD1,TRBJ1-5,TGCGCCAGCAGCCAGACGACAGGGTTTGGTCAGCCCCAGCATTTT,CASSQTTGFGQPQHF
TRBV18,few,TRBD1,TRBJ2-5,TGTGCCAGCTCACCACGAGGGACAGTCCAAGAGACCCAGTACTTC,CASSPRGTVQETQYF
TRBV7-2,.,.,TRBJ1-4,TGTGCCAGCAGCTTGAGTGGAACTAATGAAAAACTGTTTTTT,CASSLSGTNEKLFF
TRBV10-3,.,.,TRBJ2-3,TGTGCCATCGGATTAAGAGACACTTCAGATACGCAGTATTTT,CAIGLRDTSDTQYF
TRBV5-6,.,.,TRBJ1-1,TGTGCCAGCAGCTTGGTAGGGGTTCGGGAAGCTTTCTTT,CASSLVGVREAFF
TRBV5-1,.,TRBD1,TRBJ1-3,TGCGCCAGCAGCAGCGCAGGGGGCCCTGGAAACACCATATATTTT,CASSSAGGPGNTIYF
TRBV12-3/TRBV12-4,.,.,TRBJ2-1,TGTGCCAGCAGTTCTGGCGGCTTGGTTGAGCAGTTCTTC,CASSSGGLVEQFF
TRBV24-1,.,.,TRBJ1-3,TGTGCCACCATGGGGGGGTCTGGAAACACCATATATTTT,CATMGGSGNTIYF
TRBV27,.,TRBD1,TRBJ1-2,TGTGCCAGCAGTTTAGGGACAGGAACCTCTGGCTACACCTTC,CASSLGTGTSGYTF
TRBV2,.,.,TRBJ1-5,TGTGCCAGCAGGAGGGACACCTTTACGCCCCAGCATTTT,CASRRDTFTPQHF
TRBV7-6,.,TRBD2,TRBJ2-1,TGTGCCAGCAGCTTAGTCCGGACTAGCGTAGCGAATGAGCAGTTCTTC,CASSLVRTSVANEQFF